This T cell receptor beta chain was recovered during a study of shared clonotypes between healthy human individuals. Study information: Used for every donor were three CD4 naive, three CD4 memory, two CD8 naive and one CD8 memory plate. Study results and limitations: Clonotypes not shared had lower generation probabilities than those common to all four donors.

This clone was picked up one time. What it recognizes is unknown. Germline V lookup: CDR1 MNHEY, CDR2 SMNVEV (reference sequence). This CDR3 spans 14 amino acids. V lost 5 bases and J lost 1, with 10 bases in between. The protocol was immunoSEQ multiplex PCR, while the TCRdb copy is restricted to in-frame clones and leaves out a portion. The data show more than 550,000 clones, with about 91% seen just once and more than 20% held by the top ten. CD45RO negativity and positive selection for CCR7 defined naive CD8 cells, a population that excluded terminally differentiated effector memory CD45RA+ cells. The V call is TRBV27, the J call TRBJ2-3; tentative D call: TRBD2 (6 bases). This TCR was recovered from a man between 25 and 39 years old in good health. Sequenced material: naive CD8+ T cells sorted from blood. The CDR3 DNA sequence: TGTGCCAGCAGTCCCAGGGAGGGCACAGATACGCAGTATTTT. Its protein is CASSPREGTDTQYF.